Reported below is one TCR beta chain. The source of the sample is a study of OX40 agonist ivuxolimab in advanced cancers. Generated by immunoSEQ multiplex PCR, the TCRdb table keeps only in-frame clones and is missing some. The sample consists of about 26,000 clones, more than 75% of them appearing once. Trimming removed 4 bases from V and 8 bases from J, with 14 bases in between. CDR3 size: 13 residues. Germline V CDR1 and CDR2: MDHEN, SYDVKM. The V and J genes are TRBV28 and TRBJ1-2; TRBD1 might be the D (5 bases). The receptor was isolated from an adult with an advanced solid tumor such as melanoma, head and neck, liver or kidney cancer. The sequencing used CD4+ or CD8+ T cells sorted from blood, collected in a trial of the OX40 agonist ivuxolimab. The CDR3 region has the DNA TGTGCCAGCAGTTGGGGGAACAGGTTGGGCTACACCTTC. Its protein is CASSWGNRLGYTF.